This entry describes one T cell receptor (beta chain). The antigen remains undetermined. V was cut by 0 bases and J by 1 base, with 9 bases left in between. The CDR3 runs 15 residues. After constant-region reverse-primer amplification, full-length variable regions underwent semi-nested PCR with Nested Universal Primer A. TCRdb called the 5' RACE reads again in MiXCR, with one record for every CDR3 protein. The table lists about 6,000 distinct CDR3 sequences, less than 60% of them singletons. CD25-based Treg depletion was applied to purified naive CD4+ T cells. Study-level results: The larger cohort examined one V-J beta rearrangement, not whole repertoires. Tumor Tregs overlapped most with tumor, then blood, naive CD4+ cells.

The sequenced sample consisted of naive CD4+ T cells sorted from blood. Subset here: naive CD4+ T cells, CD4+CD45RA+CD25-. This chain connects TRBV23-1 to TRBJ2-5; D gene ambiguous. TRBV23-1 falls under the ORF class, with uncertain function. The clonotype was recovered from a female donor with breast cancer. The CDR3 sequence: CASSQSWQPQETQYF. CDR3 bases: TGCGCCAGCAGTCAATCGTGGCAGCCCCAAGAGACCCAGTACTTC.